This note documents a single T cell receptor beta chain sequence. As handled by the study authors: By means of reference gene primer amplification, nucleated cell counts were estimated. Libraries were prepared by immunoSEQ multiplex PCR; TCRdb keeps only in-frame clonotypes and omits some of them. V, J and clone size reflect that table, while D and trimming were determined from the DNA. The data hold 20,000 to 25,000 clones, with just over 90% observed a single time. The source of the sample is a study of blood T cell repertoires in COVID-19. The wider study: Samples taken during acute and convalescent COVID-19 were collected in the United States, Italy and Spain. The analysed material was cDNA or gDNA that came from T cells, B-cell-depleted T cells, or PBMCs.

The TCR sequence derives from a human donor in a cohort sampled during active COVID-19. What was sequenced was peripheral blood.

This CDR3 is CASSLDVGSGSPSYNEQFF. In DNA form, the CDR3 reads TGTGCCAGCAGCTTAGATGTTGGAAGCGGGAGCCCCTCCTACAATGAGCAGTTCTTC. The chain links TRBV11-2 to TRBJ2-1; 8 bases agree with TRBD2. The germline V gene encodes CDR1 SGHAT and CDR2 FQNNGV. The CDR3 spans 19 residues. V shed 0 bases, J shed 0 bases, and the junction held 10 bases outside the gene matches.